These T cell receptor beta chains were read from a single sample in a study of shared clonotypes between healthy human individuals. TCRdb's table, derived via immunoSEQ multiplex PCR, lists solely in-frame clones and lacks some. The table shows 1.5 million to 2.5 million clones, with less than 95% occurring only once. Sequencing input: naive CD8+ T cells sorted from blood. The receptor source for this set is a man younger than 35 in good health. Each CDR3 is given with its conserved first and last residue. D genes are given only for firm matches. Not all rows give a size; the values are once, few, many and, for expanded clones, a class.

-,TRBV28,-,15,TRBJ2-7,TGTGCCAGCAGCCCACCTCATACGAGCTCCTACGAGCAGTACTTC,CASSPPHTSSYEQYF
-,TRBV23-1,-,15,TRBJ1-2,TGCGCCAGCAGTCAATCGGTTCTTAGGCATAATGGCTACACCTTC,CASSQSVLRHNGYTF
-,TRBV27,-,16,TRBJ2-3,TGTGCCAGCGGGGAACAGGGTGTCGGGAGCACAGATACGCAGTATTTT,CASGEQGVGSTDTQYF
-,TRBV6-1,-,16,TRBJ2-5,TGTGCCAGCAGTGAATTAGGCGGGACGGAAGGGGAGACCCAGTACTTC,CASSELGGTEGETQYF
TRBD1,TRBV6-5,-,15,TRBJ1-5,TGTGCCAGCAGTCGACAGGGCCTAGGGAATCAGCCCCAGCATTTT,CASSRQGLGNQPQHF
-,TRBV9,-,14,TRBJ2-7,TGTGCCAGCAGCACAGAACAGAGTGGCTACGAGCAGTACTTC,CASSTEQSGYEQYF
-,TRBV7-6,-,14,TRBJ2-3,TGTGCCAGCAGCTTAGACAGGGTAGCAGATACGCAGTATTTT,CASSLDRVADTQYF
-,TRBV5-4,-,14,TRBJ2-7,TGTGCCAGCAGCTTGGTTGGCAGTTCCTACGAGCAGTACTTC,CASSLVGSSYEQYF
-,TRBV7-9,-,14,TRBJ1-1,TGTGCCAGCACCAAGCTCGACAAGAACACTGAAGCTTTCTTT,CASTKLDKNTEAFF
TRBD2,TRBV30,-,19,TRBJ2-3,TGTGCCTGGAGTGGTCGGTCGGTCGGCGGGAGGGCCGGAATAGATACGCAGTATTTT,CAWSGRSVGGRAGIDTQYF
-,TRBV19,once,17,TRBJ2-7,TGTGCCAGTAGTATTTTCGGGACGCCCGGGGCGGTCTACGAGCAGTACTTC,CASSIFGTPGAVYEQYF
-,TRBV25-1,-,13,TRBJ2-7,TGTGCCAGCAGTGAGGCAGGTAACTACGAGCAGTACTTC,CASSEAGNYEQYF
TRBD1,TRBV12-5,-,16,TRBJ2-5,TGTGCTAGTGGTTGGACCCGGGACAGGGGGCGCGAGACCCAGTACTTC,CASGWTRDRGRETQYF
-,TRBV7-9,once,11,TRBJ1-1,TGTGCCAGCAGCATAAACACTGAAGCTTTCTTT,CASSINTEAFF
-,TRBV27,once,11,TRBJ2-7,TGTGCCAGCAGTCAGGGGTACGAGCAGTACTTC,CASSQGYEQYF
-,TRBV7-9,-,14,TRBJ2-1,TGTGCCAGCAGCGAACTAAGCTCCTACAATGAGCAGTTCTTC,CASSELSSYNEQFF
-,TRBV6-5,-,13,TRBJ2-7,TGTGCCAGCAGTTACTCGGACAGTGGCGAGCAGTACTTC,CASSYSDSGEQYF
-,TRBV7-9,-,16,TRBJ2-7,TGTGCCAGCAGCTTAGCGGGCAGGGGCGACTCCTACGAGCAGTACTTC,CASSLAGRGDSYEQYF
TRBD1,TRBV28,-,15,TRBJ2-4,TGTGCCAGCAGAGAGGGGACAGGGAACGAAAACATTCAGTACTTC,CASREGTGNENIQYF
TRBD1,TRBV7-9,few,15,TRBJ1-2,TGTGCCAGCAGCTTACAAACCACAGGGGGCGATGGCTACACCTTC,CASSLQTTGGDGYTF
-,TRBV10-3,-,13,TRBJ2-7,TGTGCCATCAGTGCAGGACAGACCTACGAGCAGTACTTC,CAISAGQTYEQYF
TRBD1,TRBV7-9,-,17,TRBJ2-3,TGTGCCAGCAGCCCATATGACAGGGGCGTTGAAACAGATACGCAGTATTTT,CASSPYDRGVETDTQYF
-,TRBV6-6,-,16,TRBJ1-1,TGTGCCAGCAGTTACTCGACGGATTTCGACACCATTGAAGCTTTCTTT,CASSYSTDFDTIEAFF
-,TRBV5-6,-,14,TRBJ1-3,TGTGCCAGCAGCTCAGGTCTAGCTGGAAACACCATATATTTT,CASSSGLAGNTIYF
-,TRBV4-1,-,14,TRBJ1-1,TGCGCCAGCAGCCAAGAAGCACAGGCAGCTGAAGCTTTCTTT,CASSQEAQAAEAFF
TRBD1,TRBV19,-,13,TRBJ1-1,TGTGCCAGTAGTAAGGGACAGACCACTGAAGCTTTCTTT,CASSKGQTTEAFF
TRBD1,TRBV4-3,-,16,TRBJ2-7,TGCGCCAGCAGCCAAGATTTCGGGCAGGGGGACTACGAGCAGTACTTC,CASSQDFGQGDYEQYF
-,TRBV4-1,-,14,TRBJ1-5,TGCGCCAGCAGCCGCGCCCTTACCGATCAGCCCCAGCATTTT,CASSRALTDQPQHF
TRBD2,TRBV25-1,once,18,TRBJ2-5,TGTGCCAGCAGTGCCCCGGGACTAGCGGGAGGTCCGGGGGAGACCCAGTACTTC,CASSAPGLAGGPGETQYF
TRBD2,TRBV27,-,19,TRBJ2-2,TGTGCCAGCAGTCCCTTTGGCGTGCCTAGCGGGGGGAACACCGGGGAGCTGTTTTTT,CASSPFGVPSGGNTGELFF
-,TRBV9,-,13,TRBJ1-2,TGTGCCAGCAGCGTAGTAGGGGCGGAGGGCTACACCTTC,CASSVVGAEGYTF
TRBD2,TRBV27,-,15,TRBJ2-1,TGTGCCAGCAGTTCTTCTAGCGGGACCTACAATGAGCAGTTCTTC,CASSSSSGTYNEQFF
-,TRBV2,-,15,TRBJ1-4,TGTGCCAGCAGTGAAAGACGGGACCCTAATGAAAAACTGTTTTTT,CASSERRDPNEKLFF
-,TRBV2,-,13,TRBJ2-7,TGTGCCAGTAGGGGGGCCGCGGCCTACGAGCAGTACTTC,CASRGAAAYEQYF
TRBD2,TRBV13,-,16,TRBJ2-2,TGTGCCAGCAGCTCGGAGCGGGGGGCGAACACCGGGGAGCTGTTTTTT,CASSSERGANTGELFF
TRBD1,TRBV6-1,-,16,TRBJ2-7,TGTGCCAGCAGTGAGTGGACAGGGTCGGGAAGCTACGAGCAGTACTTC,CASSEWTGSGSYEQYF
TRBD1,TRBV2,-,14,TRBJ1-2,TGTGCCAGCAGTGTTTGGGGGACAGCGGAGGGCTACACCTTC,CASSVWGTAEGYTF
TRBD2,TRBV6-1,-,13,TRBJ2-7,TGTGCCAGCAGTGAAGTGGGGGGGTACGAGCAGTACTTC,CASSEVGGYEQYF